This is a list of T cell receptor beta chains from one sample in a study of cytomegalovirus exposure and HLA in healthy donors. Profiled with immunoSEQ multiplex PCR; TCRdb holds only in-frame clones, not every one. The profile shows about 69,000 clones, roughly 71% of them singletons. Sequencing was carried out using PBMCs. The receptors here all came from a woman aged 55-69 years in good health and CMV-seropositive. CDR3s include the opening cysteine and the closing phenylalanine or tryptophan. Fields, in order: V gene, J gene, CDR3 protein.

v_call: TRBV5-4
j_call: TRBJ2-7
cdr3_aa: CASSLYYRQGGEQYF

v_call: TRBV7-8
j_call: TRBJ2-5
cdr3_aa: CASSPQETQYF

v_call: TRBV27
j_call: TRBJ1-6
cdr3_aa: CASSFRQESSPLHF

v_call: TRBV2
j_call: TRBJ2-1
cdr3_aa: CASRPMTSGVSYNEQFF

v_call: TRBV10-3
j_call: TRBJ2-3
cdr3_aa: CAISQGATTGTSTDTQYF

v_call: TRBV19
j_call: TRBJ2-1
cdr3_aa: CASSMTSGGYNEQFF

v_call: TRBV7-8
j_call: TRBJ1-4
cdr3_aa: CASKTLGGATNEKLFF

v_call: TRBV5-1
j_call: TRBJ2-2
cdr3_aa: CASSLAEARGSGELFF

v_call: TRBV29-1
j_call: TRBJ2-3
cdr3_aa: CSVAESGGAGTDTQYF

v_call: TRBV2
j_call: TRBJ2-1
cdr3_aa: CASLQETYNEQFF

v_call: TRBV9
j_call: TRBJ2-1
cdr3_aa: CASSVEERQLYNEQFF

v_call: TRBV30
j_call: TRBJ2-3
cdr3_aa: CAWRLAASTDTQYF

v_call: TRBV6-6
j_call: TRBJ1-5
cdr3_aa: CASSPGVSDGNQPQHF

v_call: TRBV9
j_call: TRBJ2-3
cdr3_aa: CASSVVPVTDTQYF

v_call: TRBV10-1
j_call: TRBJ2-7
cdr3_aa: CASSESGTGGFYEQYF

v_call: TRBV19
j_call: TRBJ2-5
cdr3_aa: CASSMQVAETQYF

v_call: TRBV11-2
j_call: TRBJ1-2
cdr3_aa: CASSSGTGDGYTF

v_call: TRBV13
j_call: TRBJ1-5
cdr3_aa: CASSLAREGQPQHF

v_call: TRBV9
j_call: TRBJ2-1
cdr3_aa: CASSLGLAVNNEQFF

v_call: TRBV19
j_call: TRBJ2-1
cdr3_aa: CASSSGQYNEQFF

v_call: TRBV18
j_call: TRBJ1-2
cdr3_aa: CASSPQRQFNYGYTF

v_call: TRBV18
j_call: TRBJ1-3
cdr3_aa: CASSREGASGNTIYF

v_call: TRBV9
j_call: TRBJ2-4
cdr3_aa: CASSEGHGGGNIQYF

v_call: TRBV6-5
j_call: TRBJ2-7
cdr3_aa: CASSSGVSYEQYF

v_call: TRBV30
j_call: TRBJ1-5
cdr3_aa: CAWSVSRGLSNQPQHF

v_call: TRBV20-1
j_call: TRBJ1-1
cdr3_aa: CSATGNTEAFF

v_call: TRBV5-1
j_call: TRBJ1-3
cdr3_aa: CASSLVVGDSGNTIYF

v_call: TRBV9
j_call: TRBJ2-5
cdr3_aa: CASSVGRGGLETQYF

v_call: TRBV7-9
j_call: TRBJ1-2
cdr3_aa: CASSPRLDSYGYTF

v_call: TRBV2
j_call: TRBJ1-1
cdr3_aa: CASSLGTVGAFF

v_call: TRBV5-5
j_call: TRBJ2-1
cdr3_aa: CASSSLAGVVDEQFF

v_call: TRBV7-9
j_call: TRBJ2-1
cdr3_aa: CASSLAHGGGYNEQFF

v_call: TRBV5-4
j_call: TRBJ2-7
cdr3_aa: CASSFGQGGFYEQYF

v_call: TRBV5-1
j_call: TRBJ2-3
cdr3_aa: CASSLALQSLTDTQYF

v_call: TRBV7-8
j_call: TRBJ2-3
cdr3_aa: CAGSGGRTDTQYF

v_call: TRBV6-6
j_call: TRBJ2-6
cdr3_aa: CASLEMAGANVLTF

v_call: TRBV2
j_call: TRBJ2-1
cdr3_aa: CASRITAGEQFF

v_call: TRBV6-5
j_call: TRBJ1-2
cdr3_aa: CASSYSGGLYGYTF

v_call: TRBV10-3
j_call: TRBJ2-3
cdr3_aa: CAISAGGDTDTQYF

v_call: TRBV5-4
j_call: TRBJ1-3
cdr3_aa: CASSLQGAFSGNTIYF

v_call: TRBV5-6
j_call: TRBJ2-4
cdr3_aa: CASSLAGTWYIQYF

v_call: TRBV9
j_call: TRBJ2-3
cdr3_aa: CASSVSPSGRRVDTQYF

v_call: TRBV13
j_call: TRBJ1-1
cdr3_aa: CASSLKSGGGPNTEAFF

v_call: TRBV29-1
j_call: TRBJ2-1
cdr3_aa: CSGTSGDSRNEQFF

v_call: TRBV2
j_call: TRBJ1-2
cdr3_aa: CASSIPGQGSHGYTF

v_call: TRBV27
j_call: TRBJ1-1
cdr3_aa: CASSPSTGTEAFF

v_call: TRBV30
j_call: TRBJ2-7
cdr3_aa: CAWSGGYEQYF

v_call: TRBV6-1
j_call: TRBJ1-5
cdr3_aa: CAGGVSNQPQHF

v_call: TRBV9
j_call: TRBJ2-6
cdr3_aa: CASSIGGAGANVLTF

v_call: TRBV28
j_call: TRBJ1-5
cdr3_aa: CASSFVGQGAGGNQPQHF

v_call: TRBV7-6
j_call: TRBJ2-3
cdr3_aa: CASSFNGDTQYF

v_call: TRBV5-8
j_call: TRBJ2-1
cdr3_aa: CASSLVLPNNEQFF

v_call: TRBV6-1
j_call: TRBJ2-5
cdr3_aa: CASNAGPAVETQYF

v_call: TRBV6-1
j_call: TRBJ1-2
cdr3_aa: CASSDSGTGFRGYTF

v_call: TRBV13
j_call: TRBJ2-5
cdr3_aa: CASSLGGRIETQYF

v_call: TRBV30
j_call: TRBJ1-2
cdr3_aa: CAWSGAGGYTF